Detailed here is one T cell receptor beta chain. TCRdb's copy holds only in-frame clones and misses some; the assay was immunoSEQ multiplex PCR. This sample has some 200,000 clones, with roughly three quarters found just once. This sample is drawn from a study of cytotoxic CD8 clonotypes in ibrutinib-treated CLL. On the study more broadly: Averaging across samples gave around 260,000 productive templates and about 94,000 productive rearrangements.

V shed 0 bases and J 6 bases; nucleotides not matched to a gene: 12. This CDR3 contains 18 residues. The V gene's germline CDR1 is LNHNV and CDR2 YYDKDF (reference sequence). The chain carries TRBV15 and TRBJ2-3, with 10 positions matching TRBD2. The sample here was PBMCs, taken after 12 months of ibrutinib treatment. The receptor was isolated from a human donor with chronic lymphocytic leukemia. The CDR3 loop reads CATSRDLWTSGDLDTQYF. The CDR3 nucleotides are TGTGCCACCAGCAGAGATCTCTGGACTAGCGGAGACCTCGATACGCAGTATTTT.